This T cell receptor beta chain was found in a study of cytomegalovirus exposure and HLA in healthy donors. Study as a whole: As released early, the data held about 85 million unique TCRs from HLA-typed donors.

V was shortened by 1 base and J by 1 base, with 7 bases between the two germline ends. Per the germline V gene, CDR1 is SGHNT and CDR2 is YENEEA. The CDR3 is 14 amino acids. In regard to this clone: As yet, its antigen is unknown.

Whereas donors were nominally healthy upon sampling, unrecorded immune exposures were probable. Findings and caveats of the study: Roughly uniform sequencing depth across donors was assumed, possibly incorrectly.

Use of 60 Vbeta and 13 Jbeta primers characterized the PCR. This table comes from immunoSEQ multiplex PCR, and its TCRdb copy is limited to in-frame clones, with some not included. The table shows some 150,000 clones, with over 60% occurring only once. The sequenced material came from PBMCs. The chain employs TRBV11-3 and TRBJ2-5; D may be TRBD1 (6 bases). The origin of this receptor is a woman aged 25 to 39 in good health and CMV-seronegative. CDR3 loop: CASSLGTAQETQYF. In DNA form, the CDR3 reads TGTGCCAGCAGCTTAGGGACAGCCCAAGAGACCCAGTACTTC.